The T cell receptor (beta chain) described here comes from a study of blood T cell repertoires in COVID-19 (dated by TCRdb to the early 2020s). A note on the overall study: The collaborator samples originated in the United States, Italy and Spain and spanned the acute and convalescent phases of COVID-19. The prospective study material was composed of cDNA or gDNA derived from T cells, B-cell-depleted T cells, or PBMCs. Subjects who had been exposed to COVID-19, were actively infected with it, or had recovered from it provided the deeply sampled blood TCRbeta repertoires that made up the dataset. The repertoires were made available in a free public database intended to serve as a resource for research on the immune response to SARS-CoV-2. The samples were drawn from the first 160 participants of the ongoing ImmuneRACE study and from some 1,300 subjects provided by 6 global collaborators. A de-identified subject ID, COVID-19 status, age in years and sex were almost always included in the sample metadata. HLA class I and class II types, where available, came from metadata supplied by the sample provider rather than from assay-based typing. Paper-wide results and their limitations: The amount of clinical and demographic metadata varied by source and participant and was provided uncurated.

Collaborating institutions collected whole blood in K2EDTA tubes following their own protocols. For TCRbeta analysis, collaborators shipped samples as frozen whole blood, isolated PBMCs, or DNA extracted from either of those sample types. V lost 3 bases and J lost 6 bases; the stretch between them is 15 bases long. The CDR3 starts with the cysteine, ends with the phenylalanine, and has 15 residues. The kept DNA is CDR3 alone, 45 bases in frame from the first base. The germline V gene supplies CDR1 SGHVS and CDR2 FNYEAQ. TCRbeta CDR3 regions were amplified from genomic DNA by means of the immunoSEQ Assay, a bias-controlled multiplex PCR. The authors' pipeline ran thus. The number of nucleated cells in each sample was estimated by amplification of reference gene primers within the assay. To quantify the absolute abundance of each unique TCRbeta CDR3 rearrangement, sequence reads were collapsed and filtered. For each sample, productive Simpson clonality was calculated by taking the square root of Simpson's diversity index across productive rearrangements. TCRdb holds this immuneACCESS table with in-frame rearrangements only. Some clones are missing; in checked studies, unresolved V genes explain under half, and the rest has no known cause. The V and J calls and clone size were taken over from that table, and D and trimming were inferred from the DNA. This sample comprises around 50,000 clones, approximately 82% of them detected only once. The ten largest clonotypes hold roughly 5% of the sample.

With respect to this clone: There is no known antigen for this receptor. Base qualities are not recorded, but no much larger clone differs from it by a single base.

Recombination linked TRBV7-6 to TRBJ2-1; the D gene cannot be named for sure. This sequence was found in a human donor in a cohort sampled during active COVID-19. The sequencing input was peripheral blood. The DNA is as follows: TGTGCCAGCAGCTTCGGTCTCGCTCTTGCCAATGAGCAGTTCTTC. The translation is CASSFGLALANEQFF.